Each of the 14 T cell receptor beta chains below was sequenced from the same sample in a study of graft-versus-host responses after intestinal transplantation. This table comes from immunoSEQ multiplex PCR, and its TCRdb copy is limited to in-frame clones, with some not included. This table has tens of thousands of clones, about 90% appearing once. These TCRs are of unknown antigen specificity. Material: unstimulated CD8+ T cells sorted from spleen or lymph node cells, obtained before intestinal transplant. The source is a human donor who received an intestinal transplant.

The V call is TRBV28, the J call TRBJ2-1; TRBD2 matches at 8 bases. Germline values: CDR1 MDHEN, CDR2 SYDVKM. The V segment lost 1 base and the J segment 9 bases; nucleotides outside the gene matches: 11. The CDR3 sequence is 16 residues long. CDR3 sequence (DNA): TGTGCCAGCAGTTTATTCGCGGTGACTAGCGCAACTGAGCAGTTCTTC. Protein product: CASSLFAVTSATEQFF.

V and J are TRBV12-2 and TRBJ2-7; TRBD2 is the table's D call, not checked against the DNA. TRBV12-2 is termed a pseudogene. The CDR3 runs to 14 residues. CDR3 DNA sequence: TGTGCAAGTCGCAGCGGTCTAGCGCTACCACAGCAGTACTTC. This sequence encodes CASRSGLALPQQYF.

The CDR3 bases are TGTGCCAGCAGCCCATGGGGACAGGGGGCCTCACCTACAAACACTGAAGCTTTCTTT. Residues: CASSPWGQGASPTNTEAFF. The gene calls are TRBV7-9 and TRBJ1-1; 12 bases align to TRBD1. CDR3 length: 19 residues. Germline CDR1 reads SEHNR; CDR2 reads FQNEAQ (reference sequence). V lost 5 bases to trimming and J lost 2 bases; unmatched junction nucleotides: 15.

V gene TRBV6-6 combines with J gene TRBJ1-5, with D possibly being TRBD1 (5 bases). The V and J ends lost 2 bases and 0 bases respectively, with 11 bases between them. This CDR3 has 16 amino acids. Germline V gene lookup returns CDR1 MNHNY and CDR2 SVGAGI (reference sequence). The CDR3 DNA reads as TGTGCCAGCAGTTACATGGGGGAATATAGCAATCAGCCCCAGCATTTT. The encoded protein is CASSYMGEYSNQPQHF.

The V gene is TRBV5-6, the J gene TRBJ2-7, with D perhaps matching TRBD1 or TRBD2 (5 bases each). The CDR3 spans 13 residues. Germline CDR1 reads SGHDT; CDR2 reads YYEEEE. Trimming cost V 2 bases and J 3 bases, with 9 bases left between them. DNA of the CDR3: TGTGCCAGCAGCTTAAAGGGGAGCTACGAGCAGTACTTC. Protein product: CASSLKGSYEQYF. The full variable domain, rest sourced from reference TRBV5-6 and TRBJ2-7, is DAGVTQSPTHLIKTRGQQVTLRCSPKSGHDTVSWYQQALGQGPQFIFQYYEEEERQRGNFPDRFSGHQFPNYSSELNVNALLLGDSALYLCASSLKGSYEQYFGPGTRLTVT.

This rearrangement joins TRBV7-7 to TRBJ2-7; 8 bases map to TRBD2. The CDR3 is 15 residues long. V was pared by 6 bases and J by 4 bases, with 11 bases of the junction left unmatched. CDR1 and CDR2 (germline): SSHAT, FNYEAQ (reference sequence). The CDR3 here is CASRTGAGVVYEQYF. CDR3 bases: TGTGCCAGCAGAACGGGAGCGGGAGTGGTTTACGAGCAGTACTTC.

The CDR3 nucleotides read TGTGCCAGCAGTTCCGGACGGGGAGGGAACACCGGGGAGCTGTTTTTT. Translated, it gives CASSSGRGGNTGELFF. The V gene is TRBV28, the J gene TRBJ2-2, with D possibly being TRBD2 (6 bases). The V gene lost 4 bases and the J gene lost 1 base, with 13 bases spanning the gap. Looked up from germline, CDR1 is MDHEN and CDR2 is SYDVKM. The CDR3 runs to 16 residues.

The chain recombines TRBV6-5 with TRBJ2-1; the D is unclear. CDR1 and CDR2 from the germline V gene are MNHEY and SVGAGI. V lost 4 bases and J lost 8, with 9 bases in between. The CDR3 covers 12 residues. For the CDR3, the DNA is TGTGCCAGCAGTTCTACCTCGTATGAGCAGTTCTTC. This encodes CASSSTSYEQFF.

The chain combines TRBV11-2 with TRBJ1-4, with no clear D. Germline CDR1 reads SGHAT; CDR2 reads FQNNGV. CDR3 length: 12 amino acids. V dropped 8 bases and J dropped 3 bases, with 7 bases sitting between them. CDR3 protein: CASFGSNEKLFF. The CDR3 nucleotides are TGTGCCAGCTTCGGGTCTAATGAAAAACTGTTTTTT.

The chain uses TRBV19 and TRBJ1-1; D unclear. Germline V gene data show CDR1 as LNHDA and CDR2 as SQIVND (reference sequence). The CDR3 length is 12 residues. Between the trimmed V and J ends, which lost 4 bases and 7 bases, there was a span of 10 bases. The CDR3 reads CASSKEGLEAFF. The CDR3, as DNA: TGTGCCAGTAGTAAGGAAGGACTTGAAGCTTTCTTT.

The chain employs TRBV6-6 and TRBJ1-1; possible D gene TRBD1, 5 bases. V was clipped by 5 bases and J by 1 base, with 11 bases between them. The CDR3 covers 14 residues. Per the germline V gene, CDR1 is MNHNY and CDR2 is SVGAGI (reference sequence). The CDR3 DNA follows: TGTGCCAGCAGTCGTTGGGGGAGGAACACTGAAGCTTTCTTT. Translated, it gives CASSRWGRNTEAFF.

A note on this clone: Mismatch with germline at one junction end may stem from a read error. This rearrangement joins TRBV30 to TRBJ2-3, with 9 bases lining up with TRBD2. Germline assignment: CDR1 GTSNPN and CDR2 SVGIG (reference sequence). CDR3 length equals 14 residues. The CDR3 DNA reads as TGTGCCTGGAGTTTCGGGACTAGCACGGATACGCAGTATTTT. Translation: CAWSFGTSTDTQYF.

V and J are TRBV6-1 and TRBJ2-7, with D unresolved. V was clipped by 1 base and J by 5 bases, with 9 bases between them. Germline-derived CDR1 and CDR2 are MNHNS and SASEGT. The CDR3 runs 13 residues. CDR3 region: CASSEGSTHEQYF. CDR3 in DNA: TGTGCCAGCAGTGAAGGGTCCACCCACGAGCAGTACTTC.

The V gene is TRBV14, the J gene TRBJ2-7; possibly TRBD1 or TRBD2 for D (5 bases each). The CDR3 contains 12 residues. Trimming took 8 bases from V and 2 from J, leaving 10 bases between them. Looked up from germline, CDR1 is SGHDN and CDR2 is FVKESK. CDR3 sequence: CASSLGAYEQYF. In DNA, the CDR3 is TGTGCCAGCTCACTGGGGGCCTACGAGCAGTACTTC.